These 14 T cell receptor beta chains came from one sample sequenced in a study of post-analysis software for immune sequencing data. Study observations and caveats: In patients, TRBV5-6, TRBV5-1 and TRBV20-1 belonged to roughly 5 TRBV segments found more frequently than in controls.

Carried by the TCR beta cDNA libraries were unique molecular identifiers. Each CDR3 protein is one row after TCRdb ran MiXCR on the PCR reads. The data contain about 460,000 distinct CDR3 sequences, 45% of them singletons. For these receptors, no antigen is known. Sequenced material: blood. The receptors derive from a girl between 5 and 17 years old with multiple sclerosis.

This chain joins TRBV9 and TRBJ1-2; TRBD1 agrees at 8 bases. The CDR3 sequence is 15 residues long. J was trimmed by 7 bases and V by 0 bases; bases with no gene match: 8. The V gene's germline CDR1 is SGDLS and CDR2 YYNGEE. The CDR3: CASSVAGQGARGYTF. The CDR3 region has the DNA TGTGCCAGCAGCGTAGCTGGGCAGGGGGCGCGTGGCTACACCTTC. The entire variable domain, with the rest obtained from reference TRBV9 and TRBJ1-2, is as follows: DSGVTQTPKHLITATGQRVTLRCSPRSGDLSVYWYQQSLDQGLQFLIQYYNGEERAKGNILERFSAQQFPDLHSELNLSSLELGDSALYFCASSVAGQGARGYTFGSGTRLTVV.

The chain uses TRBV29-1 and TRBJ2-7, with a possible D match to TRBD1 (6 bases). CDR3 size: 16 residues. Deletions cut 1 base from V and 2 bases from J, with 18 bases between. The germline CDR1 and CDR2 sequences are SQVTM and ANQGSEA. The CDR3 here is CSVEGTPDSRPYEQYF. The CDR3, as DNA: TGCAGCGTTGAAGGTACCCCGGACAGCAGACCCTACGAGCAGTACTTC.

A few counts support this clonotype. Germline and junction disagree at one end, which may indicate a read error. The rearrangement links TRBV28 to TRBJ2-3, with TRBD2 identical over 7 bases. The CDR3 consists of 13 residues. CDR1 is MDHEN and CDR2 is SYDVKM in the germline V gene. CDR3 loop: CASSFSAGYEQYF. As DNA, the CDR3 is TGTGCCAGCAGTTTTTCAGCGGGGTACGAGCAGTACTTT.

This clonotype was found a few times. J is TRBJ2-1 and V is TRBV7-3, with a tentative D call TRBD2 (5 bases). Trimming shortened V by 2 bases and J by 10 bases, and 9 bases separated the two germline ends. The CDR3 is 12 amino acids. The germline V gene has CDR1 SGHTA and CDR2 FQGTGA. The chain's CDR3 is CASSLGENEQFF. CDR3 sequence (DNA): TGTGCCAGCAGCTTAGGGGAGAACGAGCAGTTCTTC.

This clonotype has only a few counts. The V and J genes are TRBV4-2 and TRBJ2-1; D might be TRBD1 or TRBD2, each matching 5 bases. V gave up 5 bases and J gave up 8 bases, with 16 bases separating them. This CDR3 has 14 residues. Germline-derived CDR1 and CDR2 are LGHNA and YNFKEQ. CDR3 protein: CASSGDPGPHEQFF. The CDR3 DNA follows: TGTGCCAGCAGCGGGGACCCAGGTCCCCATGAGCAGTTCTTC.

At least ten counts were recorded for this clonotype. The DNA of the CDR3 is TGCAGCGTTTCTCCCACTAGCGACCGCACAGATACGCAGTATTTT. Protein product: CSVSPTSDRTDTQYF. The chain is built from TRBV29-1 and TRBJ2-3, with 7 bases matching TRBD2. Germline CDR1 and CDR2: SQVTM and ANQGSEA. CDR3 size: 15 residues. Losses at the gene ends were 5 bases for V and 1 base for J; bases not matched to a gene: 9.

The chain employs TRBV5-1 and TRBJ1-4; TRBD1 aligns across 10 bases. CDR3 length: 15 amino acids. Germline-derived CDR1 and CDR2 are SGHRS and YFSETQ. The junction had 2 bases not matched to a gene; V was cut back by 0 bases and J by 6 bases. The CDR3 bases are TGCGCCAGCAGCTTGGGACAGGGGGCGCATGAAAAACTGTTTTTT. It translates to CASSLGQGAHEKLFF.

The V and J genes are TRBV7-2 and TRBJ2-5, with D perhaps matching TRBD1 or TRBD2 (6 bases each). From germline, CDR1 is SGHTA and CDR2 FQGNSA. V was trimmed by 5 bases and J by 2 bases, leaving 15 bases between them. The CDR3 is 15 residues long. CDR3 bases: TGTGCCAGCAGCAAGTTTAGGAGGGGGCAAGAGACCCAGTACTTC. This codes for CASSKFRRGQETQYF.

The V and J genes are TRBV28 and TRBJ2-2; TRBD2 matches at 14 bases. Germline-derived CDR1 and CDR2 are MDHEN and SYDVKM. The CDR3 runs to 14 residues. V lost 8 bases, J lost 6 bases, and 2 bases stayed unmatched. This CDR3 is CASGLAGGAGELFF. In nucleotides, the CDR3 is TGTGCCAGCGGACTAGCGGGAGGCGCCGGGGAGCTGTTTTTT. The entire variable domain, with the rest obtained from reference TRBV28 and TRBJ2-2, is as follows: DVKVTQSSRYLVKRTGEKVFLECVQDMDHENMFWYRQDPGLGLRLIYFSYDVKMKEKGDIPEGYSVSREKKERFSLILESASTNQTSMYLCASGLAGGAGELFFGEGSRLTVL.

In this sample, this clonotype turned up many times. This sequence joins TRBV20-1 and TRBJ2-5; D is ambiguous. Germline V CDR1 and CDR2: DFQATT, SNEGSKA (reference sequence). The CDR3 loop spans 12 amino acids. With 5 bases removed from V and 4 bases from J, the gap between germline ends came to 11 bases. The CDR3 nucleotides read TGCAGTGCTGGGCCTTTGGGAGAGACCCAGTACTTC. This encodes CSAGPLGETQYF.

This clonotype was detected only a few times. The genes are TRBV12-3 or TRBV12-4 and TRBJ1-2, with D unresolved. CDR3 length: 12 amino acids. V was cut by 7 bases and J by 8 bases, with 14 bases left in between. The CDR3 region is CASTLLISGYTF. The CDR3 bases are TGTGCCAGCACTTTGTTGATTTCGGGCTACACCTTC.

The chain joins TRBV12-3 or TRBV12-4 to TRBJ1-5, with TRBD1 matching 7 bases. The CDR3 is made up of 14 amino acids. Trimming at V came to 6 bases and at J to 5 bases, leaving 7 bases not matched to a gene. The CDR3 region is CASSPNRGDQPQHF. In DNA, the CDR3 is TGTGCCAGCAGCCCAAACAGGGGAGATCAGCCCCAGCATTTT.

The CDR3 coding sequence is TGTGCCAGCAGTTCGGGGGGAACGCAGTATTTT. Residues: CASSSGGTQYF. The J gene is TRBJ2-3, the V gene TRBV6-5; 7 nucleotides agree with TRBD2. The CDR3 length is 11 residues. Germline V gene data show CDR1 as MNHEY and CDR2 as SVGAGI. J gave up 9 bases and V 4 bases, and 1 base lay outside the gene matches.

Notes on this clonotype: A much larger clone differs from this one at a single base, so this may be a read error. This chain joins TRBV9 and TRBJ2-3, with D possibly TRBD2 on 5 matching bases. The CDR3 has 15 amino acids. V was shortened by 0 bases and J by 2 bases, with 10 bases between the two germline ends. The germline V gene has CDR1 SGDLS and CDR2 YYNGEE. The CDR3 spells CASSVGAADTDTQYF. The CDR3 DNA reads as TGTGCCAGCAGCGTAGGTGCAGCGGACACAGATACGCAGTATTTT.